This T cell receptor (beta chain) originates from a study of OX40 agonist ivuxolimab in advanced cancers. Regarding the complete study: Ivuxolimab was an agonistic, fully human IgG2 monoclonal antibody directed against OX40 (CD134), a costimulatory receptor. Partial responses occurred in three dose-escalation patients, of whom one had hepatocellular carcinoma and two had cutaneous melanoma. The paper reports the monotherapy dose-escalation portion (N of about 52 patients) of the phase I ivuxolimab trial. Patients were allowed to have had prior anti-PD-1, anti-PD-L1 or anti-CTLA-4 therapy, and 40% of the dose-escalation patients had previously received checkpoint inhibitors. Peripheral TCRbeta sequencing aimed to test whether ivuxolimab altered TCR sequence diversity and caused clonal T-cell expansion. In the dose-escalation cohort, 82.7% of patients were male, and the mean age was approximately 60 years, with a range of 23 to 79. Of the roughly 52 dose-escalation patients, hepatocellular carcinoma was present in around 19, melanoma in approximately 15, renal cell carcinoma in 9 and head and neck cancer in 9. Intravenous ivuxolimab was administered to patients every 2 weeks at six dose levels: 0.01, 0.1, 0.3, 1.5, 3 and 10 mg/kg.

Its CDR3 holds 14 amino acids, cysteine through phenylalanine. The CDR3 DNA has 42 bases and is translated from base 1. The junction carries 11 bases between V and J, which are trimmed by 0 bases and 8 bases respectively. For CDR1 and CDR2, the germline V gene lists LGHNA and YSLEER. In regard to this clone: Its antigen is not yet known. No base quality values were provided; no much bigger clone lies one nucleotide off.

For sequencing of the TCRbeta CDR3 region, genomic DNA was extracted from the sorted cells. TCRbeta CDR3 regions were sequenced using the immunoSEQ Assay. TCRdb provides this immuneACCESS table in a form limited to in-frame rearrangements. Some clones are lacking; in checked studies, under half of them reflect an unresolved V gene, and why the rest are absent is not known. The sample data list tens of thousands of clones, and 94% of these were observed just once. About a sixth of the sample is taken by the ten largest. On the study overall, not on this receptor specifically: Low levels of normalized T-cell clonal expansion were also seen in some patients who did not respond. Which antigens the clonally expanded peripheral T cells were specific for was not determined. In the 0.1-3.0 mg/kg groups, partial responders were among the patients with the lowest normalized peripheral clonal expansion, particularly in CD8+ T cells. On average, CD8+ T cells showed more expanded clones than CD4+ T cells after ivuxolimab. At doses of 0.1 to 3.0 mg/kg, clonal expansion of both CD4+ and CD8+ blood T cells was observed from baseline to week 6.

The trial excluded patients who had a history of autoimmune disease or who were on systemic immunosuppression. Peripheral blood for TCR sequencing was collected from all dose cohorts at baseline, on cycle 4 day 1, and on cycle 7 day 1. The samples were taken from a phase I, first-in-human, multicenter, open-label dose-escalation trial of ivuxolimab. Adults with locally advanced or metastatic head and neck squamous cell, hepatocellular, melanoma or renal cell carcinoma were enrolled in the trial. Before TCR sequencing, CD4+ T cells and CD8+ T cells from peripheral blood were sorted into separate populations.

This sequence originates from an adult with an advanced solid tumor such as melanoma, head and neck, liver or kidney cancer. The chain joins TRBV4-3 to TRBJ2-1; the D gene is perhaps TRBD2, on 6 matching bases. This specimen was CD4+ or CD8+ T cells sorted from blood, taken in a trial of the OX40 agonist ivuxolimab. The CDR3 protein: CASSQDGGADEQFF. The bases are TGCGCCAGCAGCCAAGATGGAGGGGCGGATGAGCAGTTCTTC.